The rows below give T cell receptor beta chains drawn from one sample of a study of T cell responses to AZD1222 COVID-19 vaccine. Using immunoSEQ multiplex PCR, the repertoire was profiled, and TCRdb retains in-frame clones only, with some absent. The table includes about 170,000 clones, 87% detected once. The sequenced sample was peripheral blood, obtained 28 days after the second AZD1222 dose. Receptors originate from an adult who received the AZD1222 COVID-19 vaccine. Both conserved end residues are part of each CDR3. The D gene is left open where the match is weak. Rows give clone size only sometimes, using once, few, many, or a class for an expanded clone.

>TRBV4-1|TRBJ1-5|TRBD1|-
CASSQEIPPAKDRVSNQPQHF
TGCGCCAGCAGCCAAGAAATCCCCCCCGCCAAGGACAGGGTGAGCAATCAGCCCCAGCATTTT
>TRBV10-3|TRBJ1-1|TRBD1|-
CASALRDRVTTEAFF
TGTGCCAGCGCTCTCCGGGACAGGGTTACCACTGAAGCTTTCTTT
>TRBV25-1|TRBJ2-7|TRBD1|once
CASSPYRDSLEQYF
TGTGCCAGCAGTCCATACCGGGACAGCCTCGAGCAGTACTTC
>TRBV19|TRBJ1-2|-|-
CASSILGYGYTF
TGTGCCAGTAGTATTTTGGGCTATGGCTACACCTTC
>TRBV2|TRBJ2-1|TRBD2|-
CASSPLLGLALYNEQFF
TGTGCCAGCAGTCCCCTCCTCGGACTAGCGCTCTACAATGAGCAGTTCTTC
>TRBV12-5|TRBJ1-6|-|-
CASGPLNSSPLHF
TGTGCTAGTGGACCGTTAAATAGTTCACCCCTCCACTTT
>TRBV6-2/TRBV6-3|TRBJ1-1|TRBD1|-
CASSYGRGYTEAFF
TGTGCCAGCAGTTACGGCAGGGGGTACACTGAAGCTTTCTTT
>TRBV5-1|TRBJ2-7|-|-
CASSLSSSNEQYF
TGCGCCAGCAGCTTGTCATCAAGCAACGAGCAGTACTTC
>TRBV9|TRBJ1-2|-|-
CASSVGRDGYTF
TGTGCCAGCAGCGTAGGAAGGGACGGCTACACCTTC
>TRBV5-1|TRBJ2-5|TRBD1|-
CASSPGQGKETQYF
TGCGCCAGCAGCCCTGGACAGGGCAAAGAGACCCAGTACTTC
>TRBV30|TRBJ1-5|-|-
CAWSQNSNQPQHF
TGTGCCTGGTCGCAGAATAGCAATCAGCCCCAGCATTTT
>TRBV7-9|TRBJ1-5|-|-
CASSLDEYQPQHF
TGTGCCAGCAGCTTAGATGAGTATCAGCCCCAGCATTTT
>TRBV15|TRBJ1-5|-|-
CATTIDRNNQPQHF
TGTGCCACCACCATAGACAGGAACAATCAGCCCCAGCATTTT
>TRBV27|TRBJ1-2|TRBD1|-
CASSSGQGRYGYTF
TGTGCCAGCAGTTCCGGACAGGGGCGCTATGGCTACACCTTC
>TRBV11-2|TRBJ2-7|-|-
CASSLVRYSPYEQYF
TGTGCCAGCAGCTTAGTACGTTATTCCCCCTACGAGCAGTACTTC
>TRBV18|TRBJ2-7|-|-
CASSPTTYEQYF
TGTGCCAGCTCACCAACTACTTACGAGCAGTACTTC
>TRBV5-1|TRBJ2-7|TRBD1|-
CASSLDPGQTYEQYF
TGCGCCAGCAGCTTGGACCCGGGACAGACCTACGAGCAGTACTTC
>TRBV6-5|TRBJ2-7|TRBD1|-
CASTRRQGTIYEQYF
TGTGCCAGCACCCGAAGACAGGGGACCATCTACGAGCAGTACTTC
>TRBV30|TRBJ2-2|-|-
CAWGGPANTGELFF
TGTGCCTGGGGGGGACCGGCGAACACCGGGGAGCTGTTTTTT
>TRBV5-6|TRBJ1-1|-|-
CASSFVAGESTEAFF
TGTGCCAGCAGCTTTGTTGCGGGGGAGAGCACTGAAGCTTTCTTT
>TRBV9|TRBJ2-7|-|once
CASSAVEGGEQYF
TGTGCCAGCAGCGCCGTAGAGGGGGGCGAGCAGTACTTC
>TRBV11-2|TRBJ1-1|-|-
CASSSRVNTEAFF
TGTGCCAGCAGCTCCCGGGTAAACACTGAAGCTTTCTTT
>TRBV4-2|TRBJ2-7|-|-
CASSQELSSYEQYF
TGTGCCAGCAGCCAAGAGCTCAGCTCCTACGAGCAGTACTTC
>TRBV5-5|TRBJ1-3|-|few
CASSLDSLSGNTIYF
TGTGCCAGCAGCTTGGACTCACTCTCTGGAAACACCATATATTTT
>TRBV7-2|TRBJ2-7|-|-
CASSLGLGEQYF
TGTGCCAGCAGCTTAGGTCTCGGCGAGCAGTACTTC
>TRBV6-5|TRBJ2-7|TRBD2|-
CASSSLGRRGGLGQYF
TGTGCCAGCAGTTCCTTAGGGAGGCGGGGGGGGTTAGGGCAGTACTTC
>TRBV19|TRBJ2-7|TRBD1|-
CASSMGTGGYEQYF
TGTGCCAGTAGTATGGGCACAGGGGGCTACGAGCAGTACTTC
>TRBV5-1|TRBJ2-2|TRBD1|-
CASSLGWDRRTTGELFF
TGCGCCAGCAGCTTGGGATGGGACAGAAGAACCACCGGGGAGCTGTTTTTT
>TRBV18|TRBJ1-6|-|few
CASSPRGDRLSPLHF
TGTGCCAGCTCACCAAGGGGGGATAGGCTTTCACCCCTCCACTTT
>TRBV7-6|TRBJ2-7|-|-
CASTSNRLGEQYF
TGTGCCAGCACCTCGAACCGTCTCGGCGAGCAGTACTTC
>TRBV5-1|TRBJ2-7|-|-
CASSLLTMQTSSYEQYF
TGCGCCAGCAGCTTGTTAACGATGCAGACGTCCTCCTACGAGCAGTACTTC
>TRBV2|TRBJ1-2|-|-
CASTYENYGYTF
TGTGCCAGCACTTACGAGAACTATGGCTACACCTTC
>TRBV30|TRBJ1-1|-|-
CAWRGTGKSTEAFF
TGTGCCTGGAGGGGTACAGGGAAGAGCACTGAAGCTTTCTTT
>TRBV6-4|TRBJ1-5|-|-
CASSDRAKLGQPQHF
TGTGCCAGCAGTGACAGGGCTAAGTTGGGTCAGCCCCAGCATTTT
>TRBV6-2/TRBV6-3|TRBJ1-2|-|-
CASSYSAGGGYTF
TGTGCCAGCAGTTACTCGGCAGGTGGGGGCTACACCTTC
>TRBV6-2/TRBV6-3|TRBJ1-2|-|-
CASSYSPIYGYTF
TGTGCCAGCAGTTACTCGCCTATCTATGGCTACACCTTC
>TRBV4-1|TRBJ2-7|-|-
CASSQDQRSRAYEQYF
TGCGCCAGCAGCCAAGATCAACGCTCCAGAGCCTACGAGCAGTACTTC
>TRBV19|TRBJ1-1|-|-
CASSKESVTEAFF
TGTGCCAGTAGTAAGGAGTCAGTCACTGAAGCTTTCTTT
>TRBV6-1|TRBJ1-5|-|-
CASSEVREWQPQHF
TGTGCCAGCAGTGAAGTCAGAGAATGGCAGCCCCAGCATTTT
>TRBV10-3|TRBJ1-2|-|-
CALRRGGYTF
TGTGCCCTACGCCGGGGGGGCTACACCTTC
>TRBV6-5|TRBJ1-3|-|-
CASSPFLSSGNTIYF
TGTGCCAGCAGCCCCTTTCTGAGCTCTGGAAACACCATATATTTT
>TRBV4-3|TRBJ1-6|-|once
CASSQEIRDNSPLHF
TGCGCCAGCAGCCAAGAAATCCGGGATAATTCACCCCTCCACTTT
>TRBV7-8|TRBJ1-4|-|-
CASSLAQRGWGEKLFF
TGTGCCAGCAGCCTCGCCCAAAGGGGGTGGGGGGAAAAACTGTTTTTT
>TRBV5-1|TRBJ1-6|TRBD1|-
CASSLDREDSPLHF
TGCGCCAGCAGCTTAGACAGGGAAGACTCACCCCTCCACTTT
>TRBV5-5|TRBJ2-7|TRBD2|few
CASDAGGLYEQYF
TGTGCCAGCGATGCGGGGGGGCTCTACGAGCAGTACTTC
>TRBV14|TRBJ2-1|-|-
CASSQERGWQDSYNEQFF
TGTGCCAGCAGCCAAGAAAGGGGTTGGCAGGATTCCTACAATGAGCAGTTCTTC
>TRBV7-9|TRBJ2-1|-|-
CASTALATNEQFF
TGTGCCAGTACCGCGCTAGCGACCAATGAGCAGTTCTTC
>TRBV7-6|TRBJ2-1|TRBD2|few
CASSPEISGGQNEQFF
TGTGCCAGCAGCCCTGAGATTAGCGGGGGGCAAAATGAGCAGTTCTTC
>TRBV18|TRBJ1-5|-|few
CASSPPRYRWVRGSSNQPQHF
TGTGCCAGCTCACCACCTCGGTACAGGTGGGTTCGCGGGAGTAGCAATCAGCCCCAGCATTTT
>TRBV27|TRBJ1-4|-|-
CASSFNVATNEKLFF
TGTGCCAGCAGTTTTAACGTAGCAACTAATGAAAAACTGTTTTTT
>TRBV4-3|TRBJ2-3|TRBD2|-
CASSQEKPTSGGVTDTQYF
TGCGCCAGCAGCCAAGAAAAACCGACTAGCGGGGGGGTGACAGATACGCAGTATTTT
>TRBV25-1|TRBJ1-2|-|-
CASSAPGSPGGYTF
TGTGCCAGCAGTGCTCCAGGGTCCCCGGGCGGCTACACCTTC
>TRBV4-1|TRBJ1-6|-|-
CASSQGRQYGNSPLHF
TGCGCCAGCAGCCAAGGTAGACAGTATGGAAATTCACCCCTCCACTTT
>TRBV4-1|TRBJ1-1|-|-
CASRGRTGEAFF
TGCGCCAGCCGGGGCCGAACAGGTGAAGCTTTCTTT
>TRBV6-5|TRBJ2-1|-|-
CAHRGGSYNEQFF
TGTGCCCACCGGGGCGGGTCCTACAATGAGCAGTTCTTC
>TRBV6-2/TRBV6-3|TRBJ1-4|TRBD1|-
CASSFPAGGFRTNEKLFF
TGTGCCAGCAGTTTTCCGGCAGGGGGATTCCGGACTAATGAAAAACTGTTTTTT
>TRBV28|TRBJ2-1|TRBD1|-
CASSLRGQGYNEQFF
TGTGCCAGCAGTTTACGGGGACAGGGTTACAATGAGCAGTTCTTC
>TRBV6-2/TRBV6-3|TRBJ1-2|TRBD1|-
CASIPGQGPYGYTF
TGTGCCAGCATCCCGGGACAGGGGCCCTATGGCTACACCTTC
>TRBV27|TRBJ2-3|TRBD1|-
CASSLSGTGGTDTQYF
TGTGCCAGCAGTTTATCGGGGACAGGTGGCACAGATACGCAGTATTTT